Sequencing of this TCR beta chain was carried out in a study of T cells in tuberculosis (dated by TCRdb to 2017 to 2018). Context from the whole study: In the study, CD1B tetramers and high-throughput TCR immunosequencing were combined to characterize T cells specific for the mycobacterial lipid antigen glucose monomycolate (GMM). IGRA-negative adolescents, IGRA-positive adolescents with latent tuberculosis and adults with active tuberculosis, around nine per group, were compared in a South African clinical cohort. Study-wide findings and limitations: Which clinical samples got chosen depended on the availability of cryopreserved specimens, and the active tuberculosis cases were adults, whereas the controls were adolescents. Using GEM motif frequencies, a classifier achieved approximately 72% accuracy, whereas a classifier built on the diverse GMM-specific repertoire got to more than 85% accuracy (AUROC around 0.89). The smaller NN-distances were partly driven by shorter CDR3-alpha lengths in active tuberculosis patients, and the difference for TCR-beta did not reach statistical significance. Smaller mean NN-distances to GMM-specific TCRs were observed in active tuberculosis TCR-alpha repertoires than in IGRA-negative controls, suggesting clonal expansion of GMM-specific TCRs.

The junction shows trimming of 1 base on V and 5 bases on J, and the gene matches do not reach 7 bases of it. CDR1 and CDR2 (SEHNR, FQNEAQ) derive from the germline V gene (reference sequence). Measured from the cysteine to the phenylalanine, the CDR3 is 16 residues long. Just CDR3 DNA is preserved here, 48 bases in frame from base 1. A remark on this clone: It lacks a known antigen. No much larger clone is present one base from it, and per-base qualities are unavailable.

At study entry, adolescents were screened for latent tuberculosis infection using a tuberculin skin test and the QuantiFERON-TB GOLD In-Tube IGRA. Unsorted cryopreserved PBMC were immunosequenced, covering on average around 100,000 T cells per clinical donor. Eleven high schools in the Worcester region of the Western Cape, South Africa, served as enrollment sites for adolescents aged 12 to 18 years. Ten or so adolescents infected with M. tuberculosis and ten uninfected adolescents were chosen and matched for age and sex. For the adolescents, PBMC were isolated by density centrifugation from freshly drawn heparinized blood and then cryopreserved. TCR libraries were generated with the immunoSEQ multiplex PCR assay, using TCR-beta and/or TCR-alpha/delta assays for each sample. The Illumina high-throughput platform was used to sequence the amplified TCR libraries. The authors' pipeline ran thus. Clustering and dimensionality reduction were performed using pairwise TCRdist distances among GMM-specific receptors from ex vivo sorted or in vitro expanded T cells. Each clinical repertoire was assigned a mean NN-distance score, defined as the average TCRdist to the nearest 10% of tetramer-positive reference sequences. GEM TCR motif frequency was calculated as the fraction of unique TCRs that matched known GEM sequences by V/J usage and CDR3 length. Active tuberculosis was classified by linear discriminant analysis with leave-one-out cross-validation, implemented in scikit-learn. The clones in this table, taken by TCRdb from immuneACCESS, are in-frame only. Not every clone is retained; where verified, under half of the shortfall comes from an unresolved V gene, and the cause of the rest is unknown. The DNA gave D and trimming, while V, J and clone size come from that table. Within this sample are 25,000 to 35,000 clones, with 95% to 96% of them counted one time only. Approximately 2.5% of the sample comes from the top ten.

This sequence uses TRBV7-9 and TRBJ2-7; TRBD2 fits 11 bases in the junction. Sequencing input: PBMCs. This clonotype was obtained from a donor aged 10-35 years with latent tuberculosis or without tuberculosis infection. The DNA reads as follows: TGTGCCAGCAGCTTAGAAGGGACTAGCGGAGGGCACGAGCAGTACTTC. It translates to CASSLEGTSGGHEQYF.